These T cell receptor beta chains were read from a single sample in a study of identical twins. TCRdb itself ran the 5' RACE reads through MiXCR, one entry per CDR3 protein. This table holds about 200,000 distinct CDR3 sequences, 6.5% found once. These sequences were also reported in another study, on T cells expressing NK-cell markers.

Source material: CD8+ T cells sorted from blood. Source of these receptors: a woman aged 18-30 years in good health. Each CDR3 is given with its conserved first and last residue. D genes are given only for firm matches. Rows give clone size only sometimes, using once, few, many, or a class for an expanded clone.

d_gene	j_gene	v_gene	abundance	CDR3nt	CDR3aa
-	TRBJ1-1	TRBV6-2/TRBV6-3	-	TGTGCCAGCAGTTACTCGCCATTTTTGGCTGAAGCTTTCTTT	CASSYSPFLAEAFF
-	TRBJ2-3	TRBV3-1	many	TGTGCCAGCAGCCAGGCGGAAACTAGCACAGATACGCAGTATTTT	CASSQAETSTDTQYF
TRBD1	TRBJ2-7	TRBV4-3	few	TGCGCCAGCAGCCAAGTTATAGCTCACAGGGGGGCCTACGAGCAGTACTTC	CASSQVIAHRGAYEQYF
-	TRBJ1-2	TRBV12-3/TRBV12-4	many	TGTGCCAGCAGGGTCGGAGGAGACGGGGACGGCTACACCTTC	CASRVGGDGDGYTF
-	TRBJ1-5	TRBV28	-	TGTGCCAGCAGTTCTAACAGGGTCTTGGTGGGCAATCAGCCCCAGCATTTT	CASSSNRVLVGNQPQHF
-	TRBJ2-5	TRBV12-3/TRBV12-4	-	TGTGCCAGCAGCAATCCCGGGACTCCCCCCCCAGAGACCCAGTACTTC	CASSNPGTPPPETQYF
TRBD1	TRBJ1-2	TRBV12-3/TRBV12-4	few	TGTGCCAGCAGACCTGATGGACAGGGGAATGGCTACACCTTC	CASRPDGQGNGYTF
-	TRBJ1-1	TRBV11-1	many	TGTGCCAGCAGCGCCTACAGGGTGGGGAGAGATATTTACACTGAAGCTTTCTTT	CASSAYRVGRDIYTEAFF
-	TRBJ2-1	TRBV3-1	-	TGTGCCAGCAGCCAAGAAGGGAGCGGGAATGAGCAGTTCTTC	CASSQEGSGNEQFF
-	TRBJ2-3	TRBV12-5	few	TGTGCTAGTGGACCTTTTGTGAGTCCAGATACGCAGTATTTT	CASGPFVSPDTQYF